This T cell receptor beta chain emerged from a study of siplizumab effects on memory and regulatory T cells. J lost 6 bases, V lost 9 bases, and 12 bases had no gene match. This CDR3 has 14 amino acids. CDR1 is LNHDA, CDR2 SQIVND, per germline (reference sequence). About this clone itself: The antigen is not known.

Study-wide findings and caveats: Siplizumab produced a significant drop in alloreactive sequences attributable to unstimulated CD4+ memory cells.

The table came from immunoSEQ multiplex PCR; TCRdb's copy has only in-frame clones and leaves some out. The table lists roughly 97,000 clones, about 94% of them singletons. The clonotype originates from a human donor in good health. The sequenced sample consisted of Tregs sorted from blood. This rearrangement joins TRBV19 to TRBJ1-2, with TRBD1 matching 8 bases. The CDR3 DNA sequence: TGTGCCAGCCTTGATTCAGGGGGCGCAAATGGCTACACCTTC. It translates to CASLDSGGANGYTF.